Sequencing of this T cell receptor beta chain was carried out in a study of post-analysis software for immune sequencing data. Study conclusions and caveats: Among 5 or 6 TRBV segments more frequent in patients than controls were TRBV5-6, TRBV5-1 and TRBV20-1.

Germline V gene sequence: CDR1 DFQATT, CDR2 SNEGSKA (reference sequence). Trimming stripped 3 bases from V and 1 base from J, with 11 bases between. CDR3 length: 14 amino acids. Carried by the TCR beta cDNA libraries were unique molecular identifiers. TCRdb used MiXCR to reprocess the PCR reads, holding one entry per CDR3 protein. The table records 250,000 to 300,000 distinct CDR3 sequences, 36% of them present only once. This clonotype was counted ten times or more. Its antigen is unidentified. The chain uses TRBV20-1 and TRBJ2-3, with D unresolved. The source is a girl aged 10 to 17 with multiple sclerosis. Input material: blood. CDR3 bases: TGCAGTGCTAGGTTGGACGGCCGCACAGATACGCAGTATTTT. This sequence encodes CSARLDGRTDTQYF.